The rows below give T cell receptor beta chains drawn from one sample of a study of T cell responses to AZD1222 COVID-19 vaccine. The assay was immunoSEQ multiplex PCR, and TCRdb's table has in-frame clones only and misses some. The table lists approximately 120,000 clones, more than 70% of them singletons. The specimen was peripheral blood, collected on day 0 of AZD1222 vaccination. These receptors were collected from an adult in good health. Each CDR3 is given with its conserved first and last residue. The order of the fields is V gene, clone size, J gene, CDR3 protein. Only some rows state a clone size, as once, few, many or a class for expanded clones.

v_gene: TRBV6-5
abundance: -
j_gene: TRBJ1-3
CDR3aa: CASSRQGFYGNTIYF

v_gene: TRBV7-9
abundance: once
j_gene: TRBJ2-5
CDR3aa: CASSVGQGAETQYF

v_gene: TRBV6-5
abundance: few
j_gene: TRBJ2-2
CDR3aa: CASSYSLATGPGELFF

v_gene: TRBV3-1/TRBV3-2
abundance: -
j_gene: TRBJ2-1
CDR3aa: CASSHRVDHNEQFF

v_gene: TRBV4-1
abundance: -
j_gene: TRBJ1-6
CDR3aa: CASSQFGGIGVYNSPLHF

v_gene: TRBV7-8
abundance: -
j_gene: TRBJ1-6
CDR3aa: CASSPGQNNSPLHF

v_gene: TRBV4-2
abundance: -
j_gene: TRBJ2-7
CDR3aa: CASSQETSRGSYEQYF

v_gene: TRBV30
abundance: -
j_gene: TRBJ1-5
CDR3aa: CAYGAGGSQPQHF

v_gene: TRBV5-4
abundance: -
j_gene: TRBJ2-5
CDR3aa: CASLGPGSSQYF

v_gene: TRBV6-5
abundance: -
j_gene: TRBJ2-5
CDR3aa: CASSYRSQGAGETQYF

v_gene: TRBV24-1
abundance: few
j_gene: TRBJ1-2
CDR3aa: CATSQGDGARGGYTF

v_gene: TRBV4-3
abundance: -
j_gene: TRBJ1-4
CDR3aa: CASSQDASVRTNEKLFF

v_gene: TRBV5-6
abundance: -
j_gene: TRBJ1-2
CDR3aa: CASSPRTFAATNYGYTF

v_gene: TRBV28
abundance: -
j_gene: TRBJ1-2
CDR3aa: CASSLWGARDPGYTF

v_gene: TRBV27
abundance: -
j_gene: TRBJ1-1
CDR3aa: CASSFRGGLAEAFF

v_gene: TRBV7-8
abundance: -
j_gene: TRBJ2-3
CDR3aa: CASSFISGGITDTQYF

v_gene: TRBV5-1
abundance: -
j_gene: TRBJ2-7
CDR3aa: CASSLSGGSYEQYF

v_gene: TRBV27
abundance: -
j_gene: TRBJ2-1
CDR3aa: CASSLPGGRVNEQFF

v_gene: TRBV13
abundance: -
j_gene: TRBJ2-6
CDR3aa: CASSSDTPGTGPSSGANVLTF

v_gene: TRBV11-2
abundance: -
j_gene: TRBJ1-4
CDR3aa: CASSQSRDREGEKLFF

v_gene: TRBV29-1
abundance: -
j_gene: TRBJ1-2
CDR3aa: CSAGYKGDGYTF

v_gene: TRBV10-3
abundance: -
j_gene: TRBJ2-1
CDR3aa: CAISPTGDNEQFF

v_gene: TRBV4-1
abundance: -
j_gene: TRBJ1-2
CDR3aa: CASSPLSRGSGYTF

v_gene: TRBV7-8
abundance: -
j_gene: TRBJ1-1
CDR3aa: CASSPQGAGNTEAFF

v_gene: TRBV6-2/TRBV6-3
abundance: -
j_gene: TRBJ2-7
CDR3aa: CASSYSIRDSYEQYF

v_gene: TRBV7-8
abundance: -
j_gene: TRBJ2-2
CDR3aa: CASSLVSGWTGELFF

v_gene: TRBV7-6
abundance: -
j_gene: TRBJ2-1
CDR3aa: CASSRDGGSTYNEQFF

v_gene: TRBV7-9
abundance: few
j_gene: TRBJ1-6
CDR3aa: CASSSRANSPLHF

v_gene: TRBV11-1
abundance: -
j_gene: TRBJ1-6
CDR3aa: CASSFSGSPLHF

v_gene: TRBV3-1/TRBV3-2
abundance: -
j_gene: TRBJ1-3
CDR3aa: CASSQEGFRSGNTIYF

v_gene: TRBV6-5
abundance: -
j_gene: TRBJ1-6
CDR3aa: CASSYSGRGPSPLHF

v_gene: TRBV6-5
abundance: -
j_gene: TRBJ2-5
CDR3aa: CASRGGLTAETQYF

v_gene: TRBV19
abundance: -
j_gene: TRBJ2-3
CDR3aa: CASSKRAPSTDTQYF

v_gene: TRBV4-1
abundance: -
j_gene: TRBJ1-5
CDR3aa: CASSQAGQPLISNQPQHF

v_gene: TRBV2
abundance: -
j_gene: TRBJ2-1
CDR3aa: CASSPASSYNEQFF

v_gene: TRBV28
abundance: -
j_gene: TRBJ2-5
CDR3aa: CASSPGASGKQETQYF